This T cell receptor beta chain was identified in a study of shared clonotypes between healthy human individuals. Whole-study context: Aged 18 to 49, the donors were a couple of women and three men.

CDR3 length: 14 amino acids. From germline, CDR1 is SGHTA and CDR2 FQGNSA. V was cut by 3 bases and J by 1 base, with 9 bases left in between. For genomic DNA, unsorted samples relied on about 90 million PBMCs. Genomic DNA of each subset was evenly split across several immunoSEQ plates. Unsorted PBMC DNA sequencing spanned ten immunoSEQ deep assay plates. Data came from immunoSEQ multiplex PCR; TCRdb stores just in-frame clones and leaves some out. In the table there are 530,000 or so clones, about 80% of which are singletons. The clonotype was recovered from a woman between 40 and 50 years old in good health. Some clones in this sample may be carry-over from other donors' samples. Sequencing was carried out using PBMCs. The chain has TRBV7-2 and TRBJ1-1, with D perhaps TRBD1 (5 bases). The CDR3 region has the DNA TGTGCCAGCAGCTTTGGCGGGACGAACACTGAAGCTTTCTTT. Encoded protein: CASSFGGTNTEAFF.